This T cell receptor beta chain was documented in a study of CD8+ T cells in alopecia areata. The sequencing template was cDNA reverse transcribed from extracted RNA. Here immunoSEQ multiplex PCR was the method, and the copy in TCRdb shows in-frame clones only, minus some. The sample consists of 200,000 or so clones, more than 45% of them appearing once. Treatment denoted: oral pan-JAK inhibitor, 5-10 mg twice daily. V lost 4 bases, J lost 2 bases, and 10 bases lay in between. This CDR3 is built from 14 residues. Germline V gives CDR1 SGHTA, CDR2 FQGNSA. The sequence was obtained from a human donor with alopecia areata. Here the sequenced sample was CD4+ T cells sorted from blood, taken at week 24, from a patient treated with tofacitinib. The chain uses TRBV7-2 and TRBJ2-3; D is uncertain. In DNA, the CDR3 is TGTGCCAGCAGCTACGGACCAGCCACAGATACGCAGTATTTT. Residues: CASSYGPATDTQYF.